The next 10 T cell receptor beta chains were all read from a single sample in a study of control samples from healthy donors and cancer patients (dated by TCRdb to 2018 to 2021). Libraries were constructed by the immunoSEQ multiplex PCR assay. TCRdb obtained this table from immuneACCESS and retained in-frame rearrangements with V and J assigned. These tables miss some clones; where compared with another copy, unresolved V genes account for less than half of the shortfall, and the remainder is unexplained. Within this sample are around 200,000 clones, with around 93% of them counted one time only. Roughly 1.6% of the sample rests with the top ten. Sequencing was carried out using blood. Receptors originate from a man younger than 30 in good health.

In this sample, this clone turned up once. The chain has TRBV19 and TRBJ1-2; D is uncertain. V lost 5 bases to trimming and J lost 8 bases, with 18 bases between them. Germline-derived CDR1 and CDR2 are LNHDA and SQIVND (reference sequence). The CDR3 is made up of 14 amino acids. The CDR3 sequence is CASSSSPSGWGYTF. The CDR3 DNA follows: TGTGCCAGTAGTTCTTCACCCTCGGGTTGGGGCTACACCTTC.

This chain links TRBV28 with TRBJ2-7, with D perhaps being TRBD1 or TRBD2 (5 bases each). This CDR3 spans 13 amino acids. The V and J ends lost 1 base and 7 bases respectively, with 11 bases between them. The germline V gene has CDR1 MDHEN and CDR2 SYDVKM. The CDR3 DNA is TGTGCCAGCAGTTTATACCGGGGCGAGGAGCAGTACTTC. It specifies CASSLYRGEEQYF.

DNA of the CDR3: TGTGCCAGCAGTGAAGCGGATTTCTCTGGAAACACCATATATTTT. It is translated as CASSEADFSGNTIYF. This chain joins TRBV6-1 and TRBJ1-3; no firm D call. Trimming stripped 0 bases from V and 0 bases from J, with 6 bases between. The germline V gene encodes CDR1 MNHNS and CDR2 SASEGT. The CDR3 covers 15 residues.

This clone was observed a single time. The chain has TRBV5-1 and TRBJ2-1; TRBD1 matches at 8 bases. From germline, CDR1 is SGHRS and CDR2 YFSETQ. This CDR3 has 18 amino acids. Losses at the gene ends were 6 bases for V and 6 bases for J; bases not matched to a gene: 20. The CDR3: CASKVGQGAMSVSNEQFF. CDR3 DNA sequence: TGCGCCAGCAAGGTTGGGCAGGGGGCGATGAGCGTGAGCAATGAGCAGTTCTTC.

J is TRBJ2-3 and V is TRBV2; tentatively, D is TRBD1 (5 bases). Trimming stripped 5 bases from V and 5 bases from J, with 14 bases between. CDR1 SNHLY and CDR2 FYNNEI come from the germline V gene. This CDR3 spans 14 amino acids. Written as DNA, the CDR3 is TGTGCCAGCAGTCTGGGGCAGTTGGGAGATACGCAGTATTTT. It translates to CASSLGQLGDTQYF.

This clone was observed once. The chain has TRBV9 and TRBJ2-3, with D tentatively TRBD1 (6 bases). Trimming stripped 0 bases from V and 5 bases from J, with 10 bases between. The germline CDR1 and CDR2 sequences are SGDLS and YYNGEE. The CDR3 contains 14 residues. The CDR3 DNA is TGTGCCAGCAGCGTAGCTGGGACACTAGATACGCAGTATTTT. It is translated as CASSVAGTLDTQYF.

The chain employs TRBV24-1 and TRBJ2-1; D possibly corresponds to TRBD1 (6 bases). Germline assignment: CDR1 KGHDR and CDR2 SFDVKD. V lost 4 bases and J lost 7, with 16 bases in between. The CDR3 runs 15 residues. The CDR3: CATSDARTEGNEQFF. The CDR3 DNA reads TGTGCCACCAGTGACGCTAGGACAGAAGGTAATGAGCAGTTCTTC.

J is TRBJ1-1 and V is TRBV2; D remains unclear. CDR1 and CDR2 from the germline V gene are SNHLY and FYNNEI. The ends were cut back, 4 bases at V and 7 bases at J, with 16 bases in the middle. This CDR3 is 14 amino acids long. Written as DNA, the CDR3 is TGTGCCAGCAGTGCCCTACACGGCCGCGGTGAAGCTTTCTTT. This encodes CASSALHGRGEAFF.

The CDR3 spells CASSPSGSGANVLTF. Here the CDR3 DNA reads TGTGCCAGCAGCCCCAGTGGCTCTGGGGCCAACGTCCTGACTTTC. This chain connects TRBV7-9 to TRBJ2-6, with no clear D. The CDR3 is made up of 15 amino acids. Germline V gene sequence: CDR1 SEHNR, CDR2 FQNEAQ (reference sequence). V lost 5 bases to trimming and J lost 0 bases, with 8 bases between them.

CDR3 sequence: CATSGGSGSYEQYF. The CDR3 DNA follows: TGTGCCACCAGTGGAGGTAGCGGGTCCTACGAGCAGTACTTC. V usage is TRBV24-1 and J usage is TRBJ2-7; 7 nucleotides match TRBD2. Germline CDR1 is KGHDR and CDR2 is SFDVKD. The CDR3 is 14 amino acids. V shed 5 bases, J shed 1 base, and the junction held 4 bases outside the gene matches.